This T cell receptor (beta chain) was captured by sequencing in a study of blood T cell repertoires in COVID-19. Study at large: The samples span acute and convalescent COVID-19 from the United States, Italy and Spain. PBMCs, B-cell-depleted T cells, or T cells were the source of the cDNA or gDNA that made up the material.

The CDR3 has 15 amino acids. After removal of 2 bases from V and 7 bases from J, the junction contained 6 bases not matched to a gene. The germline V gene has CDR1 MGHRA and CDR2 YSYEKL. Per the original data handling: Nucleated cell number was recorded as an estimate derived from reference gene primer amplification. The table came from immunoSEQ multiplex PCR; TCRdb's copy has only in-frame clones and leaves some out. That table supplies the V and J calls and clone size; D and trimming were determined from the DNA. The table has 150,000 to 200,000 clones, 88% seen once. The genes are TRBV4-1 and TRBJ2-7; 12 bases fit TRBD1. Sequenced: peripheral blood. The receptor was isolated from a man aged 50-59 years who had recovered from COVID-19. CDR3 in amino acids: CASSQTGTGGREQYF. The CDR3 DNA reads TGCGCCAGCAGCCAAACCGGGACAGGGGGCCGAGAGCAGTACTTC.